This TCR beta chain was obtained from a study of OX40 agonist ivuxolimab in advanced cancers. The assay was immunoSEQ multiplex PCR, and TCRdb's table has in-frame clones only and misses some. This sample has fewer than 100,000 clones, with roughly 80% found just once. Study-wide findings and caveats: CD8+ T cells averaged more expanded clones than CD4+.

Note on this clone: Its target is not known.

Germline CDR1 reads KGHSH; CDR2 reads LQKENI. The CDR3 is made up of 13 amino acids. Deletions cut 5 bases from V and 3 bases from J, with 10 bases between. Blood sampling took place at baseline, cycle 4 day 1, and cycle 7 day 1. The starting material was CD4+ or CD8+ T cells sorted from blood, obtained in a trial of the OX40 agonist ivuxolimab. The sequence was obtained from an adult with an advanced solid tumor such as melanoma, head and neck, liver or kidney cancer. V is TRBV18 and J is TRBJ2-5; D is uncertain. The CDR3 spells CASSSITKETQYF. DNA for the CDR3: TGTGCCAGCTCAAGCATTACAAAAGAGACCCAGTACTTC.